This record looks at one TCR beta chain sequence and its context. The antigen remains undetermined. The CDR3 has 16 amino acids. After removal of 6 bases from V and 8 bases from J, the junction contained 13 bases not matched to a gene. CDR1 and CDR2 (germline): SGHTA, FQGNSA. Expressed TCRB transcripts were sequenced, since all the RNA that had been isolated was reverse transcribed. Clones were sequenced by immunoSEQ multiplex PCR, and TCRdb holds only the in-frame ones, with some missing. Altogether about 250,000 clones are present, 11% being singletons, with the ten largest covering around 0.017%. The entry originates in a study of beta chain features in type 1 diabetes. Study-level findings and limits: There was a moderate but significant shortening of TCRB CDR3s in all four CD4+ subsets of Type 1 diabetes patients.

The clonotype was recovered from a man aged 25-40 years with type 1 diabetes. Sequenced material: naive CD4+ T cells from blood. The genes are TRBV7-2 and TRBJ2-1, with 10 nucleotides matching TRBD1. In DNA, the CDR3 is TGTGCCAGCAGTCCCGTCTCGGGACAGGGGCGTGATGAGCAGTTCTTC. It encodes CASSPVSGQGRDEQFF.